The 10 T cell receptor beta chains below come from one sample, sequenced in a study of blood T cell repertoires in COVID-19. The table came from immunoSEQ multiplex PCR; TCRdb's copy has only in-frame clones and leaves some out. The repertoire has under 200,000 clones, about four fifths of them found once; the top ten carry around 3.6%. The sequenced sample consisted of PBMCs or T cells enriched from blood (not recorded which). Receptors originate from a woman aged 45-60 years in a cohort exposed to, infected with or recovered from COVID-19 (not recorded which).

The J gene is TRBJ1-5, the V gene TRBV18, with a weak D call TRBD1 (5 bases). This CDR3 region has 20 residues. The V gene's germline CDR1 is KGHSH and CDR2 LQKENI. V was trimmed by 4 bases and J by 0 bases, leaving 25 bases between them. The CDR3 is CASSRIGVNPGGYSNQPQHF. The CDR3 DNA follows: TGTGCCAGCTCACGGATAGGGGTGAACCCCGGGGGGTATAGCAATCAGCCCCAGCATTTT.

This rearrangement joins TRBV6-5 to TRBJ1-1; D might be TRBD1 (5 bases). This CDR3 comprises 13 residues. In germline, CDR1 is MNHEY, CDR2 SVGAGI. Trimming cost V 8 bases and J 0 bases, with 10 bases left between them. CDR3 loop: CASQRQLNTEAFF. CDR3 bases: TGTGCCAGCCAAAGACAGCTGAACACTGAAGCTTTCTTT.

This rearrangement joins TRBV27 to TRBJ1-1, with TRBD1 matching over 9 bases. This CDR3 has 18 amino acids. Germline V gene data show CDR1 as MNHEY and CDR2 as SMNVEV (reference sequence). V trimming: 0 bases; J trimming: 1 base; junction bases outside the gene matches: 9. The chain's CDR3 is CASSLSRYGTGTNTEAFF. CDR3 DNA: TGTGCCAGCAGTTTATCGAGATACGGGACAGGGACGAACACTGAAGCTTTCTTT.

This clone was counted only a few times. The J gene is TRBJ1-5, the V gene TRBV25-1; 7 positions match TRBD1. The CDR3 consists of 14 residues. V lost 4 bases, J lost 3 bases, and 3 bases stayed unmatched. The germline V gene has CDR1 MGHDK and CDR2 SYGVNS. The CDR3 DNA follows: TGTGCCAGCAGTGCACAGGGGATCAATCAGCCCCAGCATTTT. Amino acids: CASSAQGINQPQHF.

In its sample, this clone was seen once. V is TRBV4-2 and J is TRBJ1-1, with D hard to call. Germline V gives CDR1 LGHNA, CDR2 YNFKEQ. Trimming left V 1 base short and J 3 bases short, with 12 bases between. The CDR3 extends over 15 amino acids. CDR3 loop: CASSQGGERYTEAFF. Written as DNA, the CDR3 is TGTGCCAGCAGCCAAGGCGGGGAGCGGTACACTGAAGCTTTCTTT.

The rearrangement links TRBV2 to TRBJ2-5, with 7 bases fitting TRBD1. J lost 0 bases, V lost 5 bases, and 3 bases had no gene match. This CDR3 is built from 14 residues. CDR1 is SNHLY and CDR2 is FYNNEI in the germline V gene. In DNA form, the CDR3 reads TGTGCCAGCAGTTCGGACAGGCACCAAGAGACCCAGTACTTC. Its protein product is CASSSDRHQETQYF.

V is TRBV5-1 and J is TRBJ2-2; D might be TRBD2 (6 bases). CDR1 SGHRS and CDR2 YFSETQ come from the germline V gene. This CDR3 has 14 residues. Trimming cost V 4 bases and J 4 bases, with 11 bases left between them. The CDR3 spells CASSPAGPTGELFF. The CDR3 region has the DNA TGCGCCAGCAGCCCGGCGGGGCCCACCGGGGAGCTGTTTTTT.

The sample holds a few counts of this clone. The chain couples TRBV2 to TRBJ1-4; D is unresolved. Germline assignment: CDR1 SNHLY and CDR2 FYNNEI. V dropped 9 bases and J dropped 8 bases, with 16 bases sitting between them. This CDR3 comprises 13 residues. As DNA, the CDR3 is TGTGCCAGTACGAAAACCCTAAGAGAAAAACTGTTTTTT. This sequence encodes CASTKTLREKLFF.

The chain uses TRBV18 and TRBJ2-7; D possibly corresponds to TRBD2 (5 bases). V lost 2 bases, J lost 3 bases, and 14 bases lay in between. The CDR3 is 15 residues long. Germline V lookup: CDR1 KGHSH, CDR2 LQKENI. The CDR3 nucleotides read TGTGCCAGCTCACCATCCGGACGAGCGGACTACGAGCAGTACTTC. It yields the protein CASSPSGRADYEQYF. Looking up the rest from reference TRBV18 and TRBJ2-7 gives the full variable domain: NAGVMQNPRHLVRRRGQEARLRCSPMKGHSHVYWYRQLPEEGLKFMVYLQKENIIDESGMPKERFSAEFPKEGPSILRIQQVVRGDSAAYFCASSPSGRADYEQYFGPGTRLTVT.

This clone showed up just a few times. The chain is built from TRBV6-6 and TRBJ1-1, with D tentatively TRBD1 (6 bases). Trimming stripped 5 bases from V and 0 bases from J, with 19 bases between. The CDR3 loop spans 17 amino acids. CDR1 is MNHNY and CDR2 is SVGAGI in the germline V gene (reference sequence). CDR3 residues: CASSRRPGGGLNTEAFF. In DNA form, the CDR3 reads TGTGCCAGCAGTCGACGCCCAGGTGGGGGCCTGAACACTGAAGCTTTCTTT.